Listed below are T cell receptor beta chains from one sample, sequenced in a study of cytomegalovirus exposure and HLA in healthy donors. TCRdb's copy holds only in-frame clones and misses some; the assay was immunoSEQ multiplex PCR. Among roughly 140,000 clones listed, 60% to 80% were seen once. Material for sequencing was PBMCs. These receptors all stem from a woman between 45 and 65 years old in good health and CMV-seronegative. Both conserved end residues are part of each CDR3. The D gene is left open where the match is weak. Size tells how often a clone was seen (once, few, many) or the class of an expanded clone, and some rows leave it out.

d_call: TRBD2
clone_size: few
v_call: TRBV7-6
j_call: TRBJ2-1
cdr3_nt: TGTGCCAGCAGCTTAGATGGAGTATGGGCGGGGGGCCATGACAATGAGCAGTTCTTC
cdr3_aa: CASSLDGVWAGGHDNEQFF

d_call: NA
clone_size: NA
v_call: TRBV19
j_call: TRBJ1-2
cdr3_nt: TGTGCCAGTAGTAACCAACAGGGCCAGGTGGGCTATGGCTACACCTTC
cdr3_aa: CASSNQQGQVGYGYTF

d_call: TRBD1
clone_size: NA
v_call: TRBV5-1
j_call: TRBJ2-6
cdr3_nt: TGCGCCAGCAGCTTGAAGATGGGAACAGGGGCTGATTTTGGGGCCAACGTCCTGACTTTC
cdr3_aa: CASSLKMGTGADFGANVLTF

d_call: TRBD1
clone_size: NA
v_call: TRBV5-1
j_call: TRBJ1-2
cdr3_nt: TGCGCCAGCAGCTTGGGGGACAGAAACTATGGCTACACCTTC
cdr3_aa: CASSLGDRNYGYTF

d_call: NA
clone_size: once
v_call: TRBV7-8
j_call: TRBJ2-5
cdr3_nt: TGTGCCAGCACCCACCAGGGGTCCCAAGAGACCCAGTACTTC
cdr3_aa: CASTHQGSQETQYF

d_call: NA
clone_size: NA
v_call: TRBV12-5
j_call: TRBJ2-3
cdr3_nt: TGTGCTAGTGGTTTGGACAGGGTAGATACGCAGTATTTT
cdr3_aa: CASGLDRVDTQYF

d_call: TRBD1
clone_size: NA
v_call: TRBV2
j_call: TRBJ1-6
cdr3_nt: TGTGCCAGCAGTGGTAGGGGGCCGGTCAATTCACCCCTCCACTTT
cdr3_aa: CASSGRGPVNSPLHF

d_call: TRBD2
clone_size: NA
v_call: TRBV19
j_call: TRBJ2-5
cdr3_nt: TGTGCCAGTAGTATTCTGCGGGGGGGCTTAGAGACCCAGTACTTC
cdr3_aa: CASSILRGGLETQYF

d_call: TRBD1
clone_size: few
v_call: TRBV11-1
j_call: TRBJ2-7
cdr3_nt: TGTGCCAGCAGCAGGGACAGGGCCCTTTACGAGCAGTACTTC
cdr3_aa: CASSRDRALYEQYF

d_call: TRBD2
clone_size: NA
v_call: TRBV28
j_call: TRBJ2-3
cdr3_nt: TGTGCCTCAAACGGGGGGGGGACAGATACGCAGTATTTT
cdr3_aa: CASNGGGTDTQYF

d_call: TRBD1
clone_size: NA
v_call: TRBV6-5
j_call: TRBJ1-2
cdr3_nt: TGTGCCAGCAGTCAGACAGGGATGGAGGGCTACACCTTC
cdr3_aa: CASSQTGMEGYTF

d_call: NA
clone_size: NA
v_call: TRBV29-1
j_call: TRBJ1-1
cdr3_nt: TGCAGCGCCGTGGGAGGGGTAGGCACTGAAGCTTTCTTT
cdr3_aa: CSAVGGVGTEAFF

d_call: TRBD1
clone_size: NA
v_call: TRBV28
j_call: TRBJ1-5
cdr3_nt: TGTGCCAGCAGCCGCGACAGGGTGGGGGCTAGAGGGAATCAGCCCCAGCATTTT
cdr3_aa: CASSRDRVGARGNQPQHF